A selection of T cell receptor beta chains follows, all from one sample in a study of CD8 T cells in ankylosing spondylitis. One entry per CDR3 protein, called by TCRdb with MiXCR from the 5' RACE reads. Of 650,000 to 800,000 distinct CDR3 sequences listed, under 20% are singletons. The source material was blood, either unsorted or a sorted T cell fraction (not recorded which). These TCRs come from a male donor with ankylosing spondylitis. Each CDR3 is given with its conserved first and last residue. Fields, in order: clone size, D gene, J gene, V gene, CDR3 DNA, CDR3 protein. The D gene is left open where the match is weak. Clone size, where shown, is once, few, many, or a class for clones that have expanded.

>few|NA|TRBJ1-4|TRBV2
TGTGCCAGCAGTGATAGAGGCGGGAATGAAAAACTGTTTTTT
CASSDRGGNEKLFF
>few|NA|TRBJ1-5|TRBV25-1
TGTGCCAGCAGTCCAGCCGGGGGGCCCCAGCATTTT
CASSPAGGPQHF
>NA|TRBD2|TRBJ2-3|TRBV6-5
TGTGCCAGCATTACGGGGGGGCCCTCAGATACGCAGTATTTT
CASITGGPSDTQYF
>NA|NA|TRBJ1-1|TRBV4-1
TGCGCCAGCAGCCAAGTCCCGGACACTGAAGCTTTCTTT
CASSQVPDTEAFF
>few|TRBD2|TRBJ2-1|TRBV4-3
TGCGCCAGCAGCCAAGATTTGGGACTAGCGGGCCCCTACAATGAGCAGTTCTTC
CASSQDLGLAGPYNEQFF
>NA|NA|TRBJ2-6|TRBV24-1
TGTGCCACCAGCCCTGGGTGGGTACAGAACTCTGGGGCCAACGTCCTGACTTTC
CATSPGWVQNSGANVLTF
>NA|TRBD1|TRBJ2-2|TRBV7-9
TGTGCCAGCAACCGGGACAGCCCGAACACCGGGGAGCTGTTTTTT
CASNRDSPNTGELFF
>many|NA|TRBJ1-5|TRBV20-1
TGCAGTGCTAGAAGCAGGGATGACAATCAGCCCCAGCATTTT
CSARSRDDNQPQHF
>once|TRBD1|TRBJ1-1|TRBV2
TGTGCCAGCAATTTTGTCCCGGGACAGGGAATGAACACTGAAGCTTTCTTT
CASNFVPGQGMNTEAFF
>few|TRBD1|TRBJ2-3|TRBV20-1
TGCAGTGCTAACCGAGACAGGGGGGAGAGAGATACGCAGTATTTT
CSANRDRGERDTQYF
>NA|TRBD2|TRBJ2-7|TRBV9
TGTGCCAGCAGCGTAGAAGCGGGAGGGCCCTACGAGCAGTACTTC
CASSVEAGGPYEQYF
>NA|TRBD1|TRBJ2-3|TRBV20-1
TGCAGTGCTAGAGATACGACAGGGGGCACAGATACGCAGTATTTT
CSARDTTGGTDTQYF
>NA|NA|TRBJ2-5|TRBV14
TGTGCCAGCAGCCGTCTCGGAGCGGTCCAAGAGACCCAGTACTTC
CASSRLGAVQETQYF
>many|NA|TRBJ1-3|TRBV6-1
TGTGCCAGCAGGTCCCTCCAGCGGGGAGGAAACACCATATATTTT
CASRSLQRGGNTIYF
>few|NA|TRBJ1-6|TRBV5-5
TGTGCCAGCAGCGACTTGTTCGGCACAAATTCACCCCTCCACTTT
CASSDLFGTNSPLHF
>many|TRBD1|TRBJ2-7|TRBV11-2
TGTGCCAGCAGCCCCCTCTTACAGGGGGCCTACGAGCAGTACTTC
CASSPLLQGAYEQYF
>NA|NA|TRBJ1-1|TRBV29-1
TGCAGCGTTGAATATGCAGAGAAGAACACTGAAGCTTTCTTT
CSVEYAEKNTEAFF
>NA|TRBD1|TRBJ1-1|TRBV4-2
TGTGCCAGCAGCCAAGTTACAGGACAGGGGAAGACTGGCTTCACTGAAGCTTTCTTT
CASSQVTGQGKTGFTEAFF
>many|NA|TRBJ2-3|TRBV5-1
TGCGCCAGCAGCAGAGACCGACGTAGCACAGATACGCAGTATTTT
CASSRDRRSTDTQYF
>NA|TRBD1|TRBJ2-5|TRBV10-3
TGTGCCATCAGTCGACAGGGGATGGAGGAGACCCAGTACTTC
CAISRQGMEETQYF
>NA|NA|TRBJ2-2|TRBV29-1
TGCAGCGTTGAAAGTAGTAACACCGGGGAGCTGTTTTTT
CSVESSNTGELFF
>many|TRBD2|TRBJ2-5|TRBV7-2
TGTGCCAGCAGTTTAGCGGGGGCGGGGGAGACCCAGTACTTC
CASSLAGAGETQYF
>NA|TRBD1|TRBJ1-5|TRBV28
TGTGCCAGCAGCCCCCGACAGGGGGTAAGACCCCAGCATTTT
CASSPRQGVRPQHF
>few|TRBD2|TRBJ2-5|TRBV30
TGTGCCTGGAGTGCCGCGGGACTAGCGGGGGCAGAGACCCAGTACTTC
CAWSAAGLAGAETQYF
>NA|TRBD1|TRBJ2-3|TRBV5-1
TGCGCCAGCCGGACAGGGGGCGCGGAAGATACGCAGTATTTT
CASRTGGAEDTQYF
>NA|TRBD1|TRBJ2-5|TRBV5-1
TGCGCCAGCAGCTCAGTACCAGGGGGCGCGGAGACCCAGTACTTC
CASSSVPGGAETQYF
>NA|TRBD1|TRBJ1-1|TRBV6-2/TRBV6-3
TGTGCCAGCAGTTATAATTGGCGGACAGGGGGACCTGAAGCTTTCTTT
CASSYNWRTGGPEAFF
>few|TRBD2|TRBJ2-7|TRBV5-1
TGCGCCAGCAGCCCGTACTTTAGCGGGGAGGGGTACGAGCAGTACTTC
CASSPYFSGEGYEQYF
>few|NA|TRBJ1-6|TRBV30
TGTGCCTGGAGTGTACTGAGCTCCTATAATTCACCCCTCCACTTT
CAWSVLSSYNSPLHF
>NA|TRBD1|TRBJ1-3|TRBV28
TGTGCCAGCAGCACGACAGGGGTGATCTCTGGAAACACCATATATTTT
CASSTTGVISGNTIYF
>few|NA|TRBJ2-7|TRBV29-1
TGCAGCGTCGGAGGGGGGGACTTTTACGAGCAGTACTTC
CSVGGGDFYEQYF
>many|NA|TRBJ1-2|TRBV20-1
TGCAGTGCTAGTAGCGGGGGCTTGAGGGGCTACACCTTC
CSASSGGLRGYTF
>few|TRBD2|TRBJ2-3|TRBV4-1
TGCGCCAGCCGCTTGGCGGGGGGGCCTCTGATGGTAGATACGCAGTATTTT
CASRLAGGPLMVDTQYF
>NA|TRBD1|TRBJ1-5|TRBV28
TGTGCCAGCAGCCGAGACTGGACAGGGGGCAATCAGCCCCAGCATTTT
CASSRDWTGGNQPQHF
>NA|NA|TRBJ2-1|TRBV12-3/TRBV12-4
TGTGCCAGCACCCCAGGTGGGGGCAATGAGCAGTTCTTC
CASTPGGGNEQFF
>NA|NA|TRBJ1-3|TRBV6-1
TGTGCCAGCCGAACGGCAGTCGCGGGGACACCTGTTTCTGGAAACACCATATATTTT
CASRTAVAGTPVSGNTIYF
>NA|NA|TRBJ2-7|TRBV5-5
TGTGCCAGCAGCTCCCCACCGTACGGGACACAGGAAACCTACGAGCAGTACTTC
CASSSPPYGTQETYEQYF
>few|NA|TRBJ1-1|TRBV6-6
TGTGCCAGCAGTTACCCCACTGAAGCTTTCTTT
CASSYPTEAFF
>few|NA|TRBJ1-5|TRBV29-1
TGCAGCGTTGAGTCGGCAAATCAGCCCCAGCATTTT
CSVESANQPQHF
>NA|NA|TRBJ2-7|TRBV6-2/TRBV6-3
TGTGCCAGCAGCCTAAGGACGGCCGCCGAGCAGTACTTC
CASSLRTAAEQYF
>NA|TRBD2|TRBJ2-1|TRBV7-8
TGTGCCAGCAGCTTAGTGGCTAGCGGGGTGGTCTACAATGAGCAGTTCTTC
CASSLVASGVVYNEQFF
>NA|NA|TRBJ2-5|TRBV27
TGTGCCAGCAGTCAGGGACGGTACGAGACCCAGTACTTC
CASSQGRYETQYF
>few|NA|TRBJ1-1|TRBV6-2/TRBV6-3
TGTGCCAGCAGTTACGGCCCAGAGGGGGCTGAAGCTTTCTTT
CASSYGPEGAEAFF
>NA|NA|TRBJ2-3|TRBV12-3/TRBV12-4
TGTGCCAGCAGCGAGGTAGATACGCAGTATTTT
CASSEVDTQYF
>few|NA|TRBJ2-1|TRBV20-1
TGCAGTGCTAGTCGGCCCGGCAAGGAGGGCAATGAGCAGTTCTTC
CSASRPGKEGNEQFF
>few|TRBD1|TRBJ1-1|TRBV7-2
TGTGCCAGCAGCTTAGGGGGACAGGTGAACACTGAAGCTTTCTTT
CASSLGGQVNTEAFF